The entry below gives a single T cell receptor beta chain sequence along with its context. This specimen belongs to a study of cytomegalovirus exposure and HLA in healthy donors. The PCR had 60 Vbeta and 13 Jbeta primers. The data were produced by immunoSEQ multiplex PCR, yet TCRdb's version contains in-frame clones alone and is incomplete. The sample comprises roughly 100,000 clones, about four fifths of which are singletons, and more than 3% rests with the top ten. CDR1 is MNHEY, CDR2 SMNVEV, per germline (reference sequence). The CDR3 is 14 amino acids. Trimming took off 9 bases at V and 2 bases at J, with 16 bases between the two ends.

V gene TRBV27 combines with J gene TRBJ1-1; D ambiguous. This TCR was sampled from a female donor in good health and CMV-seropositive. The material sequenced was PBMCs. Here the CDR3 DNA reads TGTGCCAGTTCACCGACAAACCTAAACACTGAAGCTTTCTTT. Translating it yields CASSPTNLNTEAFF.